The clone carrying this TCR beta chain was seen at least ten times. Germline lookup yields CDR1 SQVTM and CDR2 ANQGSEA. Unmatched junction bases numbered 8, after V lost 3 bases and J lost 4 bases. The CDR3 has 14 residues. Unique molecular identifiers were incorporated during preparation of the TCRbeta library. TCRdb reprocessed the PCR reads with MiXCR, giving one entry per CDR3 protein. The sample yields about 360,000 distinct CDR3 sequences, about an eighth seen once. The data derive from a study of T-cell reconstitution after alpha-beta-depleted transplantation in children. The TCR comes from a human donor who donated a stem cell graft to a child with Fanconi anemia. The sequencing used PBMCs, collected from the stem cell graft. This chain uses TRBV29-1 with TRBJ2-5; 7 bases fit TRBD1. The chain's CDR3 is CSVDRGSPGETQYF. The DNA for the CDR3 is TGCAGCGTTGACAGGGGGTCACCGGGAGAGACCCAGTACTTC.